This T cell receptor beta chain was found in a study of blood T cell repertoires in COVID-19. In the study overall: Nucleic acid was either cDNA or gDNA, and it came from T cells, B-cell-depleted T cells, or PBMCs.

Germline V gives CDR1 SNHLY, CDR2 FYNNEI. V lost 6 bases and J 0 bases, leaving 8 bases between the germline ends. The CDR3 runs to 13 residues. Assay: immunoSEQ multiplex PCR; the TCRdb copy retains only in-frame clones and omits some. Among more than 250,000 clones listed, 85% to 90% were seen once. The chain carries TRBV2 and TRBJ1-1; no firm D call. The receptor was isolated from a woman aged 45-65 years with COVID-19, enrolled during active disease. The sequenced material came from peripheral blood. The chain's CDR3 is CASRLRMNTEAFF. Here the CDR3 DNA reads TGTGCCAGCAGACTCAGGATGAACACTGAAGCTTTCTTT.